This section outlines one T cell receptor beta chain sequence together with its context. The data were obtained in a study of glioma-infiltrating T cells after dendritic cell vaccination. Trimming removed 5 bases from V and 7 bases from J; junction bases left unmatched: 6. The germline gives CDR1 SEHNR, CDR2 FQNEAQ (reference sequence). CDR3 length: 13 amino acids. Clones were read by immunoSEQ multiplex PCR, and TCRdb kept only the in-frame ones, dropping some. The sample contains 3,000 to 4,000 clones, 85% to 95% of which appear only once. V gene TRBV7-9 combines with J gene TRBJ1-1; 8 positions agree with TRBD1. The input for sequencing was blood, taken before dendritic cell vaccination. This TCR was sampled from a human donor with glioblastoma. The CDR3 sequence: CASSRRGLVEAFF. DNA of the CDR3: TGTGCCAGCAGCCGCAGGGGGCTGGTTGAAGCTTTCTTT.